This T cell receptor beta chain is drawn from a study of shared clonotypes between healthy human individuals. With 6 bases removed from V and 1 base from J, the gap between germline ends came to 13 bases. Germline loops: CDR1 MNHNY, CDR2 SVGAGI (reference sequence). This CDR3 is built from 15 residues. Donors had no recently reported acute infections or vaccinations and were HIV-negative. Study-wide results and limits: Among donors, sharing of clonotypes was expected to be affected by sequencing depth.

The sample holds one count of this clone. Its specificity is not known. TCRdb keeps only in-frame clones here, not all; method: immunoSEQ multiplex PCR. The sample carries millions of clones, about 92% recorded once. The receptor was derived from a young man in good health. Sample: naive CD4+ T cells sorted from blood. Subset denoted: CD45RA+ positively selected. The genes are TRBV6-6 and TRBJ1-5; no firm D call. The CDR3 loop reads CASSPTDLSNQPQHF. Written as DNA, the CDR3 is TGTGCCAGCAGCCCTACAGATTTAAGCAATCAGCCCCAGCATTTT.